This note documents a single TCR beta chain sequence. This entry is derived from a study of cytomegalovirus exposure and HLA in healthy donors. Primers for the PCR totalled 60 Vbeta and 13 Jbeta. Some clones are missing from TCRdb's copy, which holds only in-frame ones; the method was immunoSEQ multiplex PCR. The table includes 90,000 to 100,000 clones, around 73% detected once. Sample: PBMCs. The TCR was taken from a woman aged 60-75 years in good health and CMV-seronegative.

The chain's CDR3 is CASSLIAGDYNEQFF. DNA of the CDR3: TGTGCCAGCAGTTTGATAGCGGGAGACTACAATGAGCAGTTCTTC. This sequence joins TRBV6-5 and TRBJ2-1; the match to TRBD2 covers 9 bases. The germline V gene has CDR1 MNHEY and CDR2 SVGAGI. This CDR3 is built from 15 residues. Trimming at V came to 4 bases and at J to 3 bases, leaving 4 bases not matched to a gene.